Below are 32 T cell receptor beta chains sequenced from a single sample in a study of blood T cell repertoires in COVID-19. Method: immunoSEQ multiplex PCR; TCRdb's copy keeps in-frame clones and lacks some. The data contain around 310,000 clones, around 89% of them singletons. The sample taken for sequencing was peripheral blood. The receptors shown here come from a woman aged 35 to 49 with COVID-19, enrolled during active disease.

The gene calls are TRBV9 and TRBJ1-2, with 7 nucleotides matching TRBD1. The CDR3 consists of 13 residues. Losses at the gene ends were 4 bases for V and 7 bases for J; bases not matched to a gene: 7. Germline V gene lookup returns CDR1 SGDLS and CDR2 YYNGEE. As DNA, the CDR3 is TGTGCCAGCAGCCTCCGACAGGGCGGTGGCTACACCTTC. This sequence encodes CASSLRQGGGYTF.

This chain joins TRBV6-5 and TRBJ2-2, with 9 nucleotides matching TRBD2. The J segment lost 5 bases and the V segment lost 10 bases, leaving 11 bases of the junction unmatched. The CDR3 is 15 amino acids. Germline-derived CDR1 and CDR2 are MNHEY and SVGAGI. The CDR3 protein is CATRVSGGKTGELFF. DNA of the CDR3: TGTGCCACCCGGGTTAGCGGGGGAAAAACCGGGGAGCTGTTTTTT.

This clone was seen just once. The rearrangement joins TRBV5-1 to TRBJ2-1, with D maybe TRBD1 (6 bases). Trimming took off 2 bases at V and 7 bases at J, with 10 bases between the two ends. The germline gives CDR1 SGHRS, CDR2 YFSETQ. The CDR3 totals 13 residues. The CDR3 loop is CASSLQGTNEQFF. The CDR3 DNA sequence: TGCGCCAGCAGCTTACAGGGTACAAATGAGCAGTTCTTC.

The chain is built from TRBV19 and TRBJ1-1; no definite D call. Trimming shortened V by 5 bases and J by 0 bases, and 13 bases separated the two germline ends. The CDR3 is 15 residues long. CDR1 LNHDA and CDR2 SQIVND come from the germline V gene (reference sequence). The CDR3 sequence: CASSRARVMNTEAFF. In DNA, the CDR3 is TGTGCCAGTAGTCGCGCCCGGGTCATGAACACTGAAGCTTTCTTT.

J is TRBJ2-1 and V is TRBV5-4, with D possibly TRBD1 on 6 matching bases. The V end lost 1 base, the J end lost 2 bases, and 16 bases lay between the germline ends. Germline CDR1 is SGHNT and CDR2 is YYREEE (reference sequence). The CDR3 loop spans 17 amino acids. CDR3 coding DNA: TGTGCCAGCAGCTTGAAGGTCGTCGGGACACCCTACAATGAGCAGTTCTTC. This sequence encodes CASSLKVVGTPYNEQFF.

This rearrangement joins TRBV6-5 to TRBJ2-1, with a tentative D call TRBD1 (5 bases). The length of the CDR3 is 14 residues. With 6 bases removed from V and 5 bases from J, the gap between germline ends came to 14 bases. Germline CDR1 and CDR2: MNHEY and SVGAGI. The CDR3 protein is CASRGLRANNEQFF. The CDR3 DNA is TGTGCCAGCAGGGGGCTTCGGGCCAACAATGAGCAGTTCTTC.

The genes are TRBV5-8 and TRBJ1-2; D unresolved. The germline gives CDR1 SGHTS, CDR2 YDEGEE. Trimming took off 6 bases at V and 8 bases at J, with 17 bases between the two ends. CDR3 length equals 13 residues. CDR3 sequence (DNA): TGTGCCAGCACCCCTACCGCCCCAGCGGGCTACACCTTC. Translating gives CASTPTAPAGYTF.

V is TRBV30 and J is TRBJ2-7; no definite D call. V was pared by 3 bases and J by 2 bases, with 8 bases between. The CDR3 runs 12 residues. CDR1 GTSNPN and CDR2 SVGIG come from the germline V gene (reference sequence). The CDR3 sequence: CAWRSQTYEQYF. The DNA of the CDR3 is TGTGCCTGGAGAAGTCAGACCTACGAGCAGTACTTC.

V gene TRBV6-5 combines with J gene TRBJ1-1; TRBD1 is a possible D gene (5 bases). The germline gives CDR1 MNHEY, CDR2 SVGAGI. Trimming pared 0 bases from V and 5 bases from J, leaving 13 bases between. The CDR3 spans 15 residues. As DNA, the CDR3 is TGTGCCAGCAGTTACTCGACGCAGGGCAGGACTGAAGCTTTCTTT. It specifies CASSYSTQGRTEAFF.

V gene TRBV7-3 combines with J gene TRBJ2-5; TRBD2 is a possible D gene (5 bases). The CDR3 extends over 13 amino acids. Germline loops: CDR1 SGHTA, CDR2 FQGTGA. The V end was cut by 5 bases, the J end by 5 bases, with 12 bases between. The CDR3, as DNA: TGTGCCAGCAGCCTTACCCGGAGGGAGACCCAGTACTTC. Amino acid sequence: CASSLTRRETQYF.

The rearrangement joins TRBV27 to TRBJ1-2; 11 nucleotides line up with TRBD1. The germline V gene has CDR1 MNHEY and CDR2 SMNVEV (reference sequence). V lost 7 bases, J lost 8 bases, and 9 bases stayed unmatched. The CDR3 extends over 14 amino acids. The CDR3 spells CASKVGQGARGYTF. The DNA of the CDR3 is TGTGCCAGCAAAGTCGGACAGGGGGCCAGAGGCTACACCTTC.

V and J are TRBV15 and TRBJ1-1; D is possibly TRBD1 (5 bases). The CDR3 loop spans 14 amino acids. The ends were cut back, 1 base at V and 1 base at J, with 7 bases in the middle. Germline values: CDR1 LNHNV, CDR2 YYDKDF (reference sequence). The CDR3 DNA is TGTGCCACCAGCAGAGGAAGGGGGAACACTGAAGCTTTCTTT. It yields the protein CATSRGRGNTEAFF.

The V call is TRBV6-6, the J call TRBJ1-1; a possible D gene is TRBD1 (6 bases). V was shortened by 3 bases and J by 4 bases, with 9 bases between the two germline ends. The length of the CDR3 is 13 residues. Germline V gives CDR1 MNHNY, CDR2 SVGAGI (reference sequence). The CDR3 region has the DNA TGTGCCAGCAGTTATCGGGGGGCCACTGAAGCTTTCTTT. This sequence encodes CASSYRGATEAFF.

CDR3 amino acids: CASSLSGLAGAEQYF. In DNA, the CDR3 is TGTGCCAGCAGTTTAAGTGGACTAGCGGGAGCCGAGCAGTACTTC. This sequence joins TRBV27 and TRBJ2-7; 13 positions agree with TRBD2. The CDR3 has 15 residues. V lost 2 bases to trimming and J lost 6 bases; unmatched junction nucleotides: 4. Looked up from germline, CDR1 is MNHEY and CDR2 is SMNVEV (reference sequence).

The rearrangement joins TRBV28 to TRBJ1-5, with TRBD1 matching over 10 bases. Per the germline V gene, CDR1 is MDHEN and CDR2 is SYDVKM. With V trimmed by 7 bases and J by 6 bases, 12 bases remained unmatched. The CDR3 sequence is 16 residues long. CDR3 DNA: TGTGCCAGCACCCACTCGGGACAGGGGACCGGTCAGCCCCAGCATTTT. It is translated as CASTHSGQGTGQPQHF.

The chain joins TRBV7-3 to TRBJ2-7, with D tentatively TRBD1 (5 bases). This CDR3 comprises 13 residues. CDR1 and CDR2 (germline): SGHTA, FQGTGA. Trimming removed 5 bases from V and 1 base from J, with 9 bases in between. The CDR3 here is CASSPTGSYEQYF. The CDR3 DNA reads TGTGCCAGCAGCCCTACAGGTTCCTACGAGCAGTACTTC.

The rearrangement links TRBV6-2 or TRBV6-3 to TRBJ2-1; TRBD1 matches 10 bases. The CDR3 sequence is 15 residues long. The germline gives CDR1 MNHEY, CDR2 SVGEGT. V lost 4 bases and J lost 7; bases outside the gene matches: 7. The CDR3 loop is CASSLTGGWKNEQFF. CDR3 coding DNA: TGTGCCAGCAGTTTGACAGGGGGCTGGAAGAATGAGCAGTTCTTC.

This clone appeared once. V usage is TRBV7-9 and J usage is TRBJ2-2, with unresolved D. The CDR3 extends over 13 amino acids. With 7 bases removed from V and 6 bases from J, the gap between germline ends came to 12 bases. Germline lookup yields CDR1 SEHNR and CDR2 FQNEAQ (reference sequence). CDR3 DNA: TGTGCCAGCACCAATGATGGGCCCGGGGAGCTGTTTTTT. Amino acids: CASTNDGPGELFF. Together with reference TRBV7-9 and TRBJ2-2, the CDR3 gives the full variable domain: DTGVSQNPRHKITKRGQNVTFRCDPISEHNRLYWYRQTLGQGPEFLTYFQNEAQLEKSRLLSDRFSAERPKGSFSTLEIQRTEQGDSAMYLCASTNDGPGELFFGEGSRLTVL.

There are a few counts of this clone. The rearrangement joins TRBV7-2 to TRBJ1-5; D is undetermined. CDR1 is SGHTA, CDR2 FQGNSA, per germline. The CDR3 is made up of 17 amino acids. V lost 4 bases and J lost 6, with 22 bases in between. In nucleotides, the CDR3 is TGTGCCAGCAGCTCAGAGGGAGGTTATGTTCCGGGTCAGCCCCAGCATTTT. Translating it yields CASSSEGGYVPGQPQHF.

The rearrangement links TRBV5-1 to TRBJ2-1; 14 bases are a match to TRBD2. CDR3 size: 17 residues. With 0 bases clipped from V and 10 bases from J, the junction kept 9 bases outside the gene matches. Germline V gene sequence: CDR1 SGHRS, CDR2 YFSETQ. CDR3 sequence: CASSLATGTSGGLEQFF. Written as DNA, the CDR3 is TGCGCCAGCAGCTTGGCGACCGGGACTAGCGGGGGATTGGAGCAGTTCTTC.

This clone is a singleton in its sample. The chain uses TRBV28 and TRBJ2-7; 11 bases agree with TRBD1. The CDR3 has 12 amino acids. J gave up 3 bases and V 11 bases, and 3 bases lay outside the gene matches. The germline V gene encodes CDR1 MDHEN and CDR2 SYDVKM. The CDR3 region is CAWGQGVYEQYF. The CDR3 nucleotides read TGTGCCTGGGGACAGGGGGTCTACGAGCAGTACTTC.

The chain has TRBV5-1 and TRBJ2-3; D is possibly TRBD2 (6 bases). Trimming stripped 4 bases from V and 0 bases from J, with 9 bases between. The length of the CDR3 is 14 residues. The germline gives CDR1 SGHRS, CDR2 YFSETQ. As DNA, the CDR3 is TGCGCCAGCAGCCCGGGGGTGAGCACAGATACGCAGTATTTT. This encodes CASSPGVSTDTQYF.

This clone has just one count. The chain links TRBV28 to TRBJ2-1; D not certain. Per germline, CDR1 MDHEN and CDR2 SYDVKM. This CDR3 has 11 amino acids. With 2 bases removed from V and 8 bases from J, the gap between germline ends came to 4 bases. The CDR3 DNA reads TGTGCCAGCAGTTTAGCGTATGAGCAGTTCTTC. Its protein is CASSLAYEQFF.

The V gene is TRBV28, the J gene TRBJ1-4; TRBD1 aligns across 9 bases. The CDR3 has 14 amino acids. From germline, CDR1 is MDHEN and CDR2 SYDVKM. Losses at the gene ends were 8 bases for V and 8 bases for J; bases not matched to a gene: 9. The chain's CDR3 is CASEGGTGKEKLFF. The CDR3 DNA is TGTGCCAGCGAAGGTGGGACAGGGAAAGAAAAACTGTTTTTT.

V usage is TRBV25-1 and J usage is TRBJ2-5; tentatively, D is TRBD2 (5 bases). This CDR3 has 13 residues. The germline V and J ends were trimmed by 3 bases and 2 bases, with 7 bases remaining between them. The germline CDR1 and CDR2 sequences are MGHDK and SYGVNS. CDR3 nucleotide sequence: TGTGCCAGCAGTGACGGGATTCAAGAGACCCAGTACTTC. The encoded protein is CASSDGIQETQYF. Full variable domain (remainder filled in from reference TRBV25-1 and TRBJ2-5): EADIYQTPRYLVIGTGKKITLECSQTMGHDKMYWYQQDPGMELHLIHYSYGVNSTEKGDLSSESTVSRIRTEHFPLTLESARPSHTSQYLCASSDGIQETQYFGPGTRLLVL.

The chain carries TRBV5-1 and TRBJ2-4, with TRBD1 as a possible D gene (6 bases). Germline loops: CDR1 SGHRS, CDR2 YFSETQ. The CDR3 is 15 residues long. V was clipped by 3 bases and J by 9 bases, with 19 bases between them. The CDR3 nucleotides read TGCGCCAGCAGCTCGACTACGGTGCTCAGGGGCATTCAGTACTTC. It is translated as CASSSTTVLRGIQYF. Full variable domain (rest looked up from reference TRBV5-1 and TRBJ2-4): KAGVTQTPRYLIKTRGQQVTLSCSPISGHRSVSWYQQTPGQGLQFLFEYFSETQRNKGNFPGRFSGRQFSNSRSEMNVSTLELGDSALYLCASSSTTVLRGIQYFGAGTRLSVL.

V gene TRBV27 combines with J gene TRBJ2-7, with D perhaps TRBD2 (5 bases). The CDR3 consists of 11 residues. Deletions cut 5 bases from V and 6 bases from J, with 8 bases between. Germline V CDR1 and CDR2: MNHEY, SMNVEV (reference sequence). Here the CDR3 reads CASSRGGEQYF. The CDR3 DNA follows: TGTGCCAGCAGTCGGGGTGGCGAGCAGTACTTC.

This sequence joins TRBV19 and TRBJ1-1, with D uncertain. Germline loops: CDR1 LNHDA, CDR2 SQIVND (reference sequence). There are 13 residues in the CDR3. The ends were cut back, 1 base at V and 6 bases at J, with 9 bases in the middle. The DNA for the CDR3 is TGTGCCAGTAGTATAGTTCCGGGATCTGAAGCTTTCTTT. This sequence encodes CASSIVPGSEAFF.

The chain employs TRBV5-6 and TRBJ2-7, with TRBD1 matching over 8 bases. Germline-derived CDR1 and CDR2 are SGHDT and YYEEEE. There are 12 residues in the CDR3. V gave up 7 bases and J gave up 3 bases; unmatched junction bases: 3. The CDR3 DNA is TGTGCCAGCGGCGACAGGGGCTACGAGCAGTACTTC. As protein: CASGDRGYEQYF.

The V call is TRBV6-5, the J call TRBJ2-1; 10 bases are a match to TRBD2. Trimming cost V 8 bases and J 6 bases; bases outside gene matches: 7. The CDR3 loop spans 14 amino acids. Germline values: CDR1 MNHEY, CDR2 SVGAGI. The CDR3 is CASGGLAEVNEQFF. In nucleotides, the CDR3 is TGTGCCAGCGGAGGACTAGCGGAAGTCAATGAGCAGTTCTTC.

CDR3 in amino acids: CASTTDYGRVWSNQPQHF. CDR3 in DNA: TGTGCCAGCACCACTGATTACGGGAGGGTATGGAGCAATCAGCCCCAGCATTTT. V is TRBV27 and J is TRBJ1-5; D gene uncertain. Germline V CDR1 and CDR2: MNHEY, SMNVEV (reference sequence). The ends were cut back, 7 bases at V and 1 base at J, with 23 bases in the middle. The CDR3 runs to 18 residues.

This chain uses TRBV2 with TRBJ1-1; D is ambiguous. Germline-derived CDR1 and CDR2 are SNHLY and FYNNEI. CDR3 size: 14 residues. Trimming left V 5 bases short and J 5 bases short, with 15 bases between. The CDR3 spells CASSSRRLGTEAFF. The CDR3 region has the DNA TGTGCCAGCAGTTCTAGGAGGCTGGGGACTGAAGCTTTCTTT.